The present T cell receptor beta chain was sequenced within a study of T cells in localized non-small cell lung cancer. Study-wide points: Out of the top 100 tumor clones, a median approximately 57 were seen in adjacent lung. Because sequencing included only one region (of the tumor), heterogeneity remains possible.

TCRdb's table, derived via immunoSEQ multiplex PCR, lists solely in-frame clones and lacks some. The sample has tens of thousands of clones, 70% to 90% seen once; the top ten hold 6% to 8.5%. For this clone: Its antigen is still unknown.

The sequencing here drew on peripheral blood, taken before any cancer treatment. This receptor was obtained from a male donor aged 60 or over with stage I squamous cell lung carcinoma.

This chain's CDR3 is CASSLTARNYGYTF. CDR3 DNA: TGTGCCAGCAGTTTGACAGCCCGTAACTATGGCTACACCTTC. The gene calls are TRBV27 and TRBJ1-2, with D possibly TRBD1 on 5 matching bases. V lost 3 bases to trimming and J lost 1 base, with 9 bases between them. This CDR3 comprises 14 residues. CDR1 and CDR2 (germline): MNHEY, SMNVEV (reference sequence).